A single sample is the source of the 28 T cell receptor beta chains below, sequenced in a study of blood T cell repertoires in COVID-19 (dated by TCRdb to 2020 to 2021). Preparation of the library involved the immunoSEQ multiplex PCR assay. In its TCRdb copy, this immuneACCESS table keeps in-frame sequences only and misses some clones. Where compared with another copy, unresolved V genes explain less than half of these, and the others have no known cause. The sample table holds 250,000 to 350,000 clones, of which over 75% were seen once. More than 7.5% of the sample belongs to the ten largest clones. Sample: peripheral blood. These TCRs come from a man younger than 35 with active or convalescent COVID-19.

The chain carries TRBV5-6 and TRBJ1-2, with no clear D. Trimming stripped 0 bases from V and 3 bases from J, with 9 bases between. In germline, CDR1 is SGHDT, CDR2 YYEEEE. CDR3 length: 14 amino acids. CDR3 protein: CASSLDGSDYGYTF. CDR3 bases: TGTGCCAGCAGCTTGGATGGCAGCGACTATGGCTACACCTTC.

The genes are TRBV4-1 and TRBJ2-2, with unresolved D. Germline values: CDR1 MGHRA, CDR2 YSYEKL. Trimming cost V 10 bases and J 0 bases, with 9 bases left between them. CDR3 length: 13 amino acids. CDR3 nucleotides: TGCGCCACCGGTGACACGAACACCGGGGAGCTGTTTTTT. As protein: CATGDTNTGELFF.

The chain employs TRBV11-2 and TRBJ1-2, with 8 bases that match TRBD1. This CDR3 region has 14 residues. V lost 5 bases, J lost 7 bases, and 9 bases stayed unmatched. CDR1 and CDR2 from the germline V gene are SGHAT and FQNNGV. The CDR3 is CASSRGGRGPGYTF. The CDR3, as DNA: TGTGCCAGCAGCAGAGGAGGCAGGGGGCCTGGCTACACCTTC.

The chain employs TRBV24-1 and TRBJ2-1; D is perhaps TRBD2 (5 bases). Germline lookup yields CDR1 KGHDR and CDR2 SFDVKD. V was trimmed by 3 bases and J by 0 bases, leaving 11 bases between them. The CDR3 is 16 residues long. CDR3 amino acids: CATSDTAAGSYNEQFF. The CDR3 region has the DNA TGTGCCACCAGTGATACCGCGGCGGGCTCCTACAATGAGCAGTTCTTC.

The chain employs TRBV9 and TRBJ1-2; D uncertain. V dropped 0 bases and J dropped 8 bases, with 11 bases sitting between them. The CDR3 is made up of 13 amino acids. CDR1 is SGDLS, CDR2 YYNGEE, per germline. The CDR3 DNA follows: TGTGCCAGCAGCGTAGCTCGGGGTCCCGGCTACACCTTC. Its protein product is CASSVARGPGYTF.

The CDR3 DNA follows: TGTGCCAGCAGCGAGGGGGGGACAGGCAATGAGCAGTTCTTC. It codes for CASSEGGTGNEQFF. This chain joins TRBV9 and TRBJ2-1; D is perhaps TRBD1 (8 bases). Germline CDR1 SGDLS, CDR2 YYNGEE. This CDR3 comprises 14 residues. V lost 3 bases and J 6 bases, leaving 13 bases between the germline ends.

CDR3 nucleotides: TGTGCCAGCAGCCAGCCGGGACTGACGGTCCAGGTTGAGCAGTTCTTC. Translating it yields CASSQPGLTVQVEQFF. The chain carries TRBV3-1 (or the pseudogene TRBV3-2) and TRBJ2-1, with D perhaps TRBD2 (6 bases). This CDR3 contains 16 residues. Germline CDR1 LGHDT, CDR2 YNNKEL (reference sequence). V was clipped by 3 bases and J by 9 bases, with 21 bases between them.

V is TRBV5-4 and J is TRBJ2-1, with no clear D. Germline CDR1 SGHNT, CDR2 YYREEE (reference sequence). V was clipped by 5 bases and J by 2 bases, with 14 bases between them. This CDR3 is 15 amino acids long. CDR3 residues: CASSFTKSPYNEQFF. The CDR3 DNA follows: TGTGCCAGCAGTTTCACCAAGAGCCCCTACAATGAGCAGTTCTTC. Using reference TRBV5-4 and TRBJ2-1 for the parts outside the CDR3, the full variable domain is ETGVTQSPTHLIKTRGQQVTLRCSSQSGHNTVSWYQQALGQGPQFIFQYYREEENGRGNFPPRFSGLQFPNYSSELNVNALELDDSALYLCASSFTKSPYNEQFFGPGTRLTVL.

The CDR3 DNA follows: TGCGCCAGCAGTGAGCATTCAGGGAAGAACACTGAAGCTTTCTTT. Encoded protein: CASSEHSGKNTEAFF. The chain joins TRBV10-1 to TRBJ1-1; D perhaps matches TRBD1 (5 bases). CDR1 is WNHNN and CDR2 is SYGVQD in the germline V gene (reference sequence). The CDR3 loop spans 15 amino acids. V lost 2 bases, J lost 1 base, and 11 bases lay in between.

The CDR3 coding sequence is TGCGCCAGCAGTCAGGGACAAACTAATTCACCCCTCCACTTT. The encoded protein is CASSQGQTNSPLHF. The genes are TRBV5-1 and TRBJ1-6; perhaps TRBD1 as D (6 bases). This CDR3 region has 14 residues. Trimming shortened V by 5 bases and J by 6 bases, and 12 bases separated the two germline ends. Germline values: CDR1 SGHRS, CDR2 YFSETQ.

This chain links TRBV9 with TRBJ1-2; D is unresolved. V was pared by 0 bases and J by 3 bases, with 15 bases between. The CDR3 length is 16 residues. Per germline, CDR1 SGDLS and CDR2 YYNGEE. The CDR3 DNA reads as TGTGCCAGCAGCGTAGCTACGGGAGGGTCGTACTATGGCTACACCTTC. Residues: CASSVATGGSYYGYTF.

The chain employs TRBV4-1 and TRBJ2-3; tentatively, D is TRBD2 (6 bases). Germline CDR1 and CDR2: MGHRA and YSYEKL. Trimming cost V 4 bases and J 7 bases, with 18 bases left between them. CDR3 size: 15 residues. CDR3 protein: CASSPQGLLLNTQYF. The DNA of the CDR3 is TGCGCCAGCAGCCCCCAGGGACTGCTACTCAATACGCAGTATTTT.

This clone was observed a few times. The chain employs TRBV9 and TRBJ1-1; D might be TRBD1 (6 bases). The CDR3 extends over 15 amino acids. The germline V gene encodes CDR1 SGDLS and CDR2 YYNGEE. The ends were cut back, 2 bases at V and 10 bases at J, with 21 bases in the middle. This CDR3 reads CASSVGGQNDLIAFF. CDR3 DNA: TGTGCCAGCAGCGTGGGTGGACAGAATGATTTAATAGCTTTCTTT. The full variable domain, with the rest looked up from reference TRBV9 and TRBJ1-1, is DSGVTQTPKHLITATGQRVTLRCSPRSGDLSVYWYQQSLDQGLQFLIQYYNGEERAKGNILERFSAQQFPDLHSELNLSSLELGDSALYFCASSVGGQNDLIAFFGQGTRLTVV.

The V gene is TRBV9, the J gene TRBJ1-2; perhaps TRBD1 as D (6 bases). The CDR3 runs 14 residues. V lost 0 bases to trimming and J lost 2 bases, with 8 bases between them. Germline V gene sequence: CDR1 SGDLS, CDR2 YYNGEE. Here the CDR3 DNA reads TGTGCCAGCAGCGTAGCAGGGGTAAACTATGGCTACACCTTC. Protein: CASSVAGVNYGYTF.

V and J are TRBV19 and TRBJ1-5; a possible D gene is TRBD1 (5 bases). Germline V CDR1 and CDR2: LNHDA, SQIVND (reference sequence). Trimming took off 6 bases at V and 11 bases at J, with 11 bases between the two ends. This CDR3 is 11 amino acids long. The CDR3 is CASRKTETQHF. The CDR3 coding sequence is TGTGCCAGTAGAAAGACAGAGACCCAGCATTTT.

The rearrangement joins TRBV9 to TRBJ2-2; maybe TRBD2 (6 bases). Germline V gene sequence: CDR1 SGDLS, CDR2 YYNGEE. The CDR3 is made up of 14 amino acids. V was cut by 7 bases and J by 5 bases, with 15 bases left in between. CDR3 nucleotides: TGTGCCAGCCGCCCGGGACGGGGGACCGGGGAGCTGTTTTTT. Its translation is CASRPGRGTGELFF.

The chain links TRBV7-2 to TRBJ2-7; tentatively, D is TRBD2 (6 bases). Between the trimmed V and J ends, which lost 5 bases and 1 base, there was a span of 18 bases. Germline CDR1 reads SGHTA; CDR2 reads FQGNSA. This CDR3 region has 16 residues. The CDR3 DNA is TGTGCCAGCAGCGATATGACCGGGACTTTATCCTACGAGCAGTACTTC. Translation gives CASSDMTGTLSYEQYF.

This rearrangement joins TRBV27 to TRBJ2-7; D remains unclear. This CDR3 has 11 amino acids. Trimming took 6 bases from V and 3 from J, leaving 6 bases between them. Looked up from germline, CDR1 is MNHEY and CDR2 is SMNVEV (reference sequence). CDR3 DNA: TGTGCCAGCAGGCGAGGCTACGAGCAGTACTTC. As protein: CASRRGYEQYF.

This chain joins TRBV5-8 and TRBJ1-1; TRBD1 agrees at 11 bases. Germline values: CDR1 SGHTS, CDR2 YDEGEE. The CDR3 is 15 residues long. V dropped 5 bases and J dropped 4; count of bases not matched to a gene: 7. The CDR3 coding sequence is TGTGCCAGCAGATCGTCCGGGACAGGGGGCACTGAAGCTTTCTTT. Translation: CASRSSGTGGTEAFF.

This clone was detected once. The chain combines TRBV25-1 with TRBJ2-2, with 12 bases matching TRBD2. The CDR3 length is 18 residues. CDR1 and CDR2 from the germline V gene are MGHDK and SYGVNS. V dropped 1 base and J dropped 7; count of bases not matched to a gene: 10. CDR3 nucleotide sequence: TGTGCCAGCAGTGAATGGATCGCTAGCGGGGGGGCAATCGGGGAGCTGTTTTTT. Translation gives CASSEWIASGGAIGELFF.

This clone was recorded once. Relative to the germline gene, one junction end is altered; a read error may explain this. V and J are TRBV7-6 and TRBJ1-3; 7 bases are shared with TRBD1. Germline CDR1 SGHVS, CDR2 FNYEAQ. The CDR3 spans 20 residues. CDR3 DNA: TGTGCCAGCAGTTTAGACCGACAGGGTCCACCAACCCACTCTGGAAACACCATATATTTT. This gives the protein CASSLDRQGPPTHSGNTIYF.

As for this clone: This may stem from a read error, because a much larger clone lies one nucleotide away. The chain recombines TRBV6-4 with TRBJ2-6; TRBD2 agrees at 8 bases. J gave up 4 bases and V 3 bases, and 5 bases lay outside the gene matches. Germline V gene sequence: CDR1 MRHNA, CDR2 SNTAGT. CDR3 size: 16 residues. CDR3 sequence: CASSERGGRGANVLTF. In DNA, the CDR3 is TGTGCCAGCAGTGAACGGGGGGGTAGGGGGGCCAACGTCCTGACTTTC.

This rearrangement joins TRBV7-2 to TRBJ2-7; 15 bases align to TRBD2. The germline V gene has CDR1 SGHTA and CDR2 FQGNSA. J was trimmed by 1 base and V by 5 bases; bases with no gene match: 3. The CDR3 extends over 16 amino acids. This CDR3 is CASSLGLAGGSYEQYF. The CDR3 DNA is TGTGCCAGCAGCCTGGGACTAGCGGGGGGATCCTACGAGCAGTACTTC.

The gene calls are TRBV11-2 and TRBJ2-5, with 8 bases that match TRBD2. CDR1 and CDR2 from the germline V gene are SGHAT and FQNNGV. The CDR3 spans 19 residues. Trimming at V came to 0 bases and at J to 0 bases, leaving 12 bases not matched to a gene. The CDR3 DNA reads TGTGCCAGCAGCTTAGATTTAAGGGCGGTAGCGGGGAACCAAGAGACCCAGTACTTC. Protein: CASSLDLRAVAGNQETQYF.

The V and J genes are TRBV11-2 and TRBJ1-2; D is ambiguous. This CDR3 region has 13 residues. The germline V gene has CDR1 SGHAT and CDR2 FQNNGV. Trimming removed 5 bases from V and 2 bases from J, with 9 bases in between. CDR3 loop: CASSGRANYGYTF. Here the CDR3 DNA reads TGTGCCAGCAGCGGGAGGGCGAACTATGGCTACACCTTC. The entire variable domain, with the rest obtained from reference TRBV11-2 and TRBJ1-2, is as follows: EAGVAQSPRYKIIEKRQSVAFWCNPISGHATLYWYQQILGQGPKLLIQFQNNGVVDDSQLPKDRFSAERLKGVDSTLKIQPAKLEDSAVYLCASSGRANYGYTFGSGTRLTVV.

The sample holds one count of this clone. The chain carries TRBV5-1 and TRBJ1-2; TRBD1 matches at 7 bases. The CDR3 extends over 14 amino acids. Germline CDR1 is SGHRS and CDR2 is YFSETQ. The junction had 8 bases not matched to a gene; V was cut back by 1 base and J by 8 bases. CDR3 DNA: TGCGCCAGCAGCTTGTTCCAGGGGGTTTCAGGCTACACCTTC. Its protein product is CASSLFQGVSGYTF.

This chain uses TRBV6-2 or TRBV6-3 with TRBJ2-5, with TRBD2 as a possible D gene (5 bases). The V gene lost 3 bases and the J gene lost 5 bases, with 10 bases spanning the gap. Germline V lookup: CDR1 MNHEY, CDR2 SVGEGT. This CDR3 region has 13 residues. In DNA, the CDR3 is TGTGCCAGCAGTTATGAGGGCGGGGAGACCCAGTACTTC. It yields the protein CASSYEGGETQYF.

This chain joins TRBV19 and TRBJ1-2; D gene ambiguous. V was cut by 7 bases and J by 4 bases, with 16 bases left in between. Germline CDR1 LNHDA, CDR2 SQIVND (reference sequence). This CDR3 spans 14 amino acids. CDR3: CASTLAGLPYGYTF. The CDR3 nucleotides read TGTGCCAGTACCCTTGCCGGGTTACCCTATGGCTACACCTTC.